The source of this T cell receptor (beta chain) is a study of radiotherapy plus CTLA-4 blockade in lung cancer. Study-wide background: In about 20% of patients, objective responses were seen; about 30% had disease control.

The germline gives CDR1 MNHEY, CDR2 SMNVEV (reference sequence). The CDR3 is 15 residues long. V was trimmed by 2 bases and J by 8 bases, leaving 15 bases between them. Measured with immunoSEQ multiplex PCR; TCRdb has only the in-frame clones, and not every one. Here the sample spans about 88,000 clones, less than 80% being singletons. Findings and caveats of the study: Dynamics of early blood T cell clones, together with interferon-beta, were reportedly the best predictors of response.

Notes on this clone: Antigen: not known.

The sequencing here drew on peripheral blood, taken from a patient treated with radiotherapy plus ipilimumab. The V call is TRBV27, the J call TRBJ1-4; no reliable D call. The clonotype originates from a human donor with non-small cell lung cancer that progressed on radiotherapy plus ipilimumab. The CDR3 loop is CASSLTFGVGEKLFF. CDR3 bases: TGTGCCAGCAGTTTAACGTTCGGGGTGGGGGAAAAACTGTTTTTT.